These 4 T cell receptor beta chains share one sample of origin, sequenced in a study of response to subunit inactivated influenza vaccine. Via MiXCR, TCRdb re-called the RT-PCR reads, giving one row per CDR3 protein. Of around 600,000 distinct CDR3 sequences listed, 10% to 12% are singletons. This sample also appeared in a second study, on T cells expressing NK-cell markers. This second report adds: cDNA encoding TCR beta was synthesized via 5'RACE template switching incorporating UMIs.

Here the sequenced sample was PBMCs from blood, taken on the day of vaccination. The receptors were sampled from a man aged 50 to 59 who received an inactivated influenza vaccine.

This clonotype was counted only a few times. V and J are TRBV11-2 and TRBJ2-2; possibly TRBD2 for D (7 bases). Between the trimmed V and J ends, which lost 2 bases and 6 bases, there was a span of 13 bases. CDR1 and CDR2 (germline): SGHAT, FQNNGV. The CDR3 loop spans 15 amino acids. The CDR3 protein is CASSLSLGGAGELFF. Here the CDR3 DNA reads TGTGCCAGCAGCTTATCGTTAGGGGGGGCCGGGGAGCTGTTTTTT.

The chain combines TRBV5-1 with TRBJ2-3; possible D gene TRBD2, 5 bases. Trimming removed 3 bases at V and 0 bases at J, with 14 bases between. The length of the CDR3 is 16 residues. Germline V gene lookup returns CDR1 SGHRS and CDR2 YFSETQ. The CDR3 protein is CASSSANLASTDTQYF. The CDR3 nucleotides are TGCGCCAGCAGCTCGGCCAACCTAGCAAGCACAGATACGCAGTATTTT.

V usage is TRBV3-1 and J usage is TRBJ2-5; D possibly matches TRBD1 or TRBD2 (6 bases each). The V end was cut by 7 bases, the J end by 1 base, with 13 bases between. The germline gives CDR1 LGHDT, CDR2 YNNKEL (reference sequence). The length of the CDR3 is 14 residues. This CDR3 reads CASTTPGAQETQYF. For the CDR3, the DNA is TGTGCCAGCACCACCCCGGGGGCCCAAGAGACCCAGTACTTC.

This clonotype was counted a single time. The J gene is TRBJ2-5, the V gene TRBV20-1; D ambiguous. The CDR3 is 13 residues long. Germline values: CDR1 DFQATT, CDR2 SNEGSKA (reference sequence). Trimming took 1 base from V and 5 from J, leaving 11 bases between them. CDR3 DNA sequence: TGCAGTGCTAGAGTGAAGGGATGGGAGACCCAGTACTTC. This encodes CSARVKGWETQYF.